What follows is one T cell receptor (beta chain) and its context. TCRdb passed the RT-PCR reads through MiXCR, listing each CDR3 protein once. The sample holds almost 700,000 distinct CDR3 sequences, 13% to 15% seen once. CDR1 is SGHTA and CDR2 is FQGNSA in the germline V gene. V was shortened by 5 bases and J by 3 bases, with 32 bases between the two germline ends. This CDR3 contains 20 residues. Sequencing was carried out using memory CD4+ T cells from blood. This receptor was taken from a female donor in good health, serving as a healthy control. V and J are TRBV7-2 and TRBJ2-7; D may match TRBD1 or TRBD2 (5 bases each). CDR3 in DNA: TGTGCCAGCAGCCAACCTCGGGGCGGGCCTGGGAATTTAGGGTACTACGAGCAGTACTTC. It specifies CASSQPRGGPGNLGYYEQYF.